This entry lists 9 T cell receptor beta chains sequenced from one sample in a study of blood T cell repertoires in COVID-19. Assay: immunoSEQ multiplex PCR; the TCRdb copy retains only in-frame clones and omits some. This sample has 160,000 or so clones, with more than 65% found just once. Source material: peripheral blood. The source of these receptors is a woman older than 75 with acute or convalescent COVID-19.

The chain couples TRBV7-9 to TRBJ2-5, with D unresolved. In germline, CDR1 is SEHNR, CDR2 FQNEAQ (reference sequence). There are 12 residues in the CDR3. With 1 base removed from V and 5 bases from J, the gap between germline ends came to 5 bases. This CDR3 is CASSLGPETQYF. CDR3 DNA sequence: TGTGCCAGCAGCTTAGGTCCGGAGACCCAGTACTTC.

J is TRBJ2-1 and V is TRBV4-2; 7 bases match TRBD1. The CDR3 has 16 residues. J was trimmed by 6 bases and V by 5 bases; bases with no gene match: 13. Germline V gene sequence: CDR1 LGHNA, CDR2 YNFKEQ. In nucleotides, the CDR3 is TGTGCCAGCAGCTTCCCTTACAGGGGTCGAGGCAATGAGCAGTTCTTC. This translates into CASSFPYRGRGNEQFF.

The chain's CDR3 is CASSARQGAFSYEQYF. The CDR3 DNA reads TGCGCCAGCAGCGCTAGACAGGGCGCGTTCTCCTACGAGCAGTACTTC. V gene TRBV5-1 combines with J gene TRBJ2-7, with 7 nucleotides matching TRBD1. This CDR3 has 16 residues. Per the germline V gene, CDR1 is SGHRS and CDR2 is YFSETQ. V was clipped by 4 bases and J by 0 bases; unmatched bases: 10. Variable domain in full (rest from reference TRBV5-1 and TRBJ2-7): KAGVTQTPRYLIKTRGQQVTLSCSPISGHRSVSWYQQTPGQGLQFLFEYFSETQRNKGNFPGRFSGRQFSNSRSEMNVSTLELGDSALYLCASSARQGAFSYEQYFGPGTRLTVT.

The chain has TRBV4-2 and TRBJ2-3; 12 nucleotides agree with TRBD2. V was pared by 2 bases and J by 4 bases, with 4 bases of the junction left unmatched. The CDR3 consists of 16 residues. In germline, CDR1 is LGHNA, CDR2 YNFKEQ. DNA for the CDR3: TGTGCCAGCAGCCAACTGACTAGCGGGGGATCAGATACGCAGTATTTT. Translating gives CASSQLTSGGSDTQYF.

The genes are TRBV5-1 and TRBJ2-5, with D maybe TRBD1 (6 bases). The CDR3 has 13 residues. Trimming left V 3 bases short and J 2 bases short, with 8 bases between. The germline gives CDR1 SGHRS, CDR2 YFSETQ. The chain's CDR3 is CASSSGQQETQYF. CDR3 DNA: TGCGCCAGCAGCTCAGGACAGCAAGAGACCCAGTACTTC.

There are a few counts of this clone. The genes are TRBV7-2 and TRBJ2-3; D unclear. The V gene's germline CDR1 is SGHTA and CDR2 FQGNSA. The CDR3 totals 12 residues. V lost 1 base and J 8 bases, leaving 7 bases between the germline ends. CDR3 DNA sequence: TGTGCCAGCAGCTTAGATGGGCCTACGCAGTATTTT. Amino acid sequence: CASSLDGPTQYF.

This chain joins TRBV12-3 or TRBV12-4 and TRBJ1-2; D is undetermined. The CDR3 runs 13 residues. V lost 3 bases and J 8 bases, leaving 13 bases between the germline ends. The CDR3 here is CASSFWGAGGYTF. CDR3 in DNA: TGTGCCAGCAGTTTTTGGGGAGCGGGAGGCTACACCTTC.

The chain combines TRBV10-3 with TRBJ1-2; D may be TRBD1 (5 bases). This CDR3 spans 13 amino acids. Germline V lookup: CDR1 ENHRY, CDR2 SYGVKD. V was shortened by 8 bases and J by 5 bases, with 15 bases between the two germline ends. Here the CDR3 DNA reads TGTGCCATCGGCTCGCCGGGGGAGTATGGCTACACCTTC. Amino acids: CAIGSPGEYGYTF.

The rearrangement links TRBV6-5 to TRBJ1-1; D possibly corresponds to TRBD1 (6 bases). The CDR3 has 15 residues. Trimming pared 6 bases from V and 0 bases from J, leaving 14 bases between. Germline CDR1 is MNHEY and CDR2 is SVGAGI. The CDR3 nucleotides read TGTGCCAGCAGGTTAGAGGGACAAATGAACACTGAAGCTTTCTTT. Translating it yields CASRLEGQMNTEAFF.